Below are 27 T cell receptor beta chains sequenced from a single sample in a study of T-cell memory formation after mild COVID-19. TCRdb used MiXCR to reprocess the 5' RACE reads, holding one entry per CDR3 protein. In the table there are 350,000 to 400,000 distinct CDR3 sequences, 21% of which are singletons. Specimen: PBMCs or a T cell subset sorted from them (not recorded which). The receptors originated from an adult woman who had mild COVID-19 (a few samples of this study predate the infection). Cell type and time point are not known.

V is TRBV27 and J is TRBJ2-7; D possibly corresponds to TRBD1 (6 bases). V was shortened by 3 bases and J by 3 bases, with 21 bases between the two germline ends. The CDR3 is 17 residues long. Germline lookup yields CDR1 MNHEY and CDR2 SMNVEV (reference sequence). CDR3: CASSFGGSDSGFYEQYF. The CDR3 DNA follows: TGTGCCAGCAGTTTCGGTGGTTCGGACAGCGGATTCTACGAGCAGTACTTC.

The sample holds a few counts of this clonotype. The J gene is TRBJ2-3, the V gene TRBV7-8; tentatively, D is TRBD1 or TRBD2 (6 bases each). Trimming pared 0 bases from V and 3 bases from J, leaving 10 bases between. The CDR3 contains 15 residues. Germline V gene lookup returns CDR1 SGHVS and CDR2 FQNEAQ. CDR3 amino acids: CASSLAGGWTDTQYF. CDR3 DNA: TGTGCCAGCAGCTTAGCGGGGGGCTGGACAGATACGCAGTATTTT.

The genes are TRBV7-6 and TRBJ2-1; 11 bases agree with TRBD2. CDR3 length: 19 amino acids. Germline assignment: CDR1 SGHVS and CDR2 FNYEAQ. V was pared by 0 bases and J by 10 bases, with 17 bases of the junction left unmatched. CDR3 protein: CASSLAADLAGGPTVEQFF. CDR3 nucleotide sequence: TGTGCCAGCAGCTTAGCTGCCGATCTAGCGGGGGGCCCCACAGTGGAGCAGTTCTTC.

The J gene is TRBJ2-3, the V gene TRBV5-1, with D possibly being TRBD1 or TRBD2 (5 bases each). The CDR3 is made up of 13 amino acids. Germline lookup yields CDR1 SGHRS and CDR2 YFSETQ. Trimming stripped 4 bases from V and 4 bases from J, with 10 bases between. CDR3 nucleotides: TGCGCCAGCAGCCTACTGGGGGCAGATACGCAGTATTTT. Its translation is CASSLLGADTQYF.

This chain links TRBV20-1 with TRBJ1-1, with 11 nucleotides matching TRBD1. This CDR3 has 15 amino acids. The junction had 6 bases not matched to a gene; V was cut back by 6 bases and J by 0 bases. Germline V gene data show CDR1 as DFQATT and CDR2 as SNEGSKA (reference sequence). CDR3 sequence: CSAGGQGGMNTEAFF. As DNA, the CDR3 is TGCAGTGCGGGGGGACAGGGGGGCATGAACACTGAAGCTTTCTTT.

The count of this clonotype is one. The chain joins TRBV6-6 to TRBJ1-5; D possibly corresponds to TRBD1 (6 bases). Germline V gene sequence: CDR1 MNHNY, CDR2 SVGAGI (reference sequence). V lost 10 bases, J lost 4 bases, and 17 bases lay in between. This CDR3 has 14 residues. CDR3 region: CATKEGGQNQPQHF. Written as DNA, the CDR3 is TGTGCCACAAAGGAGGGGGGGCAAAATCAGCCCCAGCATTTT.

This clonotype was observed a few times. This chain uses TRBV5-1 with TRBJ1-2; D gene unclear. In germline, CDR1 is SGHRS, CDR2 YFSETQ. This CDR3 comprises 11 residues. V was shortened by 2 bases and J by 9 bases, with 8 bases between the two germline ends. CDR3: CASSFGNRYTF. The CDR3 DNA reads TGCGCCAGCAGCTTCGGGAATCGCTACACCTTC.

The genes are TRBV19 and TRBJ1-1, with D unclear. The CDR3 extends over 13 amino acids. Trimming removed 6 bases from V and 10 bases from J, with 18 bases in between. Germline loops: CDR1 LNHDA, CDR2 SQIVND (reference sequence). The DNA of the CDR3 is TGTGCCAGTAGCCCCGTGAGGAGGGATAGAGCTTTCTTT. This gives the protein CASSPVRRDRAFF.

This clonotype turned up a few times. CDR3 amino acids: CASSSGTGVDGYTF. The CDR3, as DNA: TGCGCCAGCAGCTCCGGGACAGGGGTCGATGGCTACACCTTC. This chain joins TRBV5-1 and TRBJ1-2, with 10 bases fitting TRBD1. Looked up from germline, CDR1 is SGHRS and CDR2 is YFSETQ. The trim removed 3 bases at V and 6 bases at J, leaving 5 bases unmatched. The length of the CDR3 is 14 residues. Looking up the rest from reference TRBV5-1 and TRBJ1-2 gives the full variable domain: KAGVTQTPRYLIKTRGQQVTLSCSPISGHRSVSWYQQTPGQGLQFLFEYFSETQRNKGNFPGRFSGRQFSNSRSEMNVSTLELGDSALYLCASSSGTGVDGYTFGSGTRLTVV.

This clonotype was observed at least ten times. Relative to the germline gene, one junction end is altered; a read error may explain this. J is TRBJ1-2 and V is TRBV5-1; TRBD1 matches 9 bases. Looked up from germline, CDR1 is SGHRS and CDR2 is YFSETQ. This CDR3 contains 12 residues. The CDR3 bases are TGCGCCAGCAGCGATGGGACAGGGTCCCGTGCCTTC. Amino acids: CASSDGTGSRAF. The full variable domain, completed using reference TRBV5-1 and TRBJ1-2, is KAGVTQTPRYLIKTRGQQVTLSCSPISGHRSVSWYQQTPGQGLQFLFEYFSETQRNKGNFPGRFSGRQFSNSRSEMNVSTLELGDSALYLCASSDGTGSRAFGSGTRLTVV.

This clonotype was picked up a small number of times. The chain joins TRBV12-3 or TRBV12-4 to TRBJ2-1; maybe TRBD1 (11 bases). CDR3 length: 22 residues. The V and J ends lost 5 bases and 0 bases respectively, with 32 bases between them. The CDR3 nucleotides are TGTGCCAGCAGTCGGACAGGGGGCAAGGGGTTAGCGGGGGGCGCCTCCTACAATGAGCAGTTCTTC. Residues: CASSRTGGKGLAGGASYNEQFF.

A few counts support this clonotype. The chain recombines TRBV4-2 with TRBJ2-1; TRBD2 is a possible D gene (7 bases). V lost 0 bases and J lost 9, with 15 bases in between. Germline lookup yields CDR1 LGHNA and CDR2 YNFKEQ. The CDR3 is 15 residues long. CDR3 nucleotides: TGTGCCAGCAGCCAAGAGGGGGGCGGGAGCAGTGAGCAGTTCTTC. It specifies CASSQEGGGSSEQFF.

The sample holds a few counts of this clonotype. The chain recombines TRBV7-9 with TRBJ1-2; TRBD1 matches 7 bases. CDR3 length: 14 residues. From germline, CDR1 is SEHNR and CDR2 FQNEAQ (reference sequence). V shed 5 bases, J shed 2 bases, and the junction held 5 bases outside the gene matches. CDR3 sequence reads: CASSEQGPNYGYTF. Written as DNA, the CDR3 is TGTGCCAGCAGCGAACAGGGGCCCAACTATGGCTACACCTTC.

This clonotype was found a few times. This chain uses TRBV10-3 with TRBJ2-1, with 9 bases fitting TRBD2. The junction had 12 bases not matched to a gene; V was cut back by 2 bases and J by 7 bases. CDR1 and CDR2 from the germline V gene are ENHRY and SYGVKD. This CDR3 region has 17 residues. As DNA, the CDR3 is TGTGCCATCAGTGAGCCGGACGGCGGGGGGGTGGGAAATGAGCAGTTCTTC. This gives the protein CAISEPDGGGVGNEQFF.

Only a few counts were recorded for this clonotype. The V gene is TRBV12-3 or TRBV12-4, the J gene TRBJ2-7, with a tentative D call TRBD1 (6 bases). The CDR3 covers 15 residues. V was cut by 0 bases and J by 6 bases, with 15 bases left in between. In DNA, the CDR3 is TGTGCCAGCAGTTTAGCACGCAGGGGATCGGGCGAGCAGTACTTC. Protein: CASSLARRGSGEQYF.

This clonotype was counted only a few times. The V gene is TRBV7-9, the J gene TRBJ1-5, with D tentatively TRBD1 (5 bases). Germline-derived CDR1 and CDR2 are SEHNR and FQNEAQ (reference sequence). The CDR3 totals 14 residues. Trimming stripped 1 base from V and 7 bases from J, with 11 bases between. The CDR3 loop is CASSLGLGEQPQHF. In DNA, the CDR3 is TGTGCCAGCAGCTTAGGTCTAGGGGAACAGCCCCAGCATTTT. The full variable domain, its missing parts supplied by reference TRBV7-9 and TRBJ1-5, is DTGVSQNPRHKITKRGQNVTFRCDPISEHNRLYWYRQTLGQGPEFLTYFQNEAQLEKSRLLSDRFSAERPKGSFSTLEIQRTEQGDSAMYLCASSLGLGEQPQHFGDGTRLSIL.

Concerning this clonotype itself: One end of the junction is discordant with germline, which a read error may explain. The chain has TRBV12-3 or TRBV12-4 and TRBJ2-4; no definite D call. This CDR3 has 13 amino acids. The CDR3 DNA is TGTGCTAGCAGTTCGGCGTCGCGAAACATTCAGTACTTC. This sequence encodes CASSSASRNIQYF.

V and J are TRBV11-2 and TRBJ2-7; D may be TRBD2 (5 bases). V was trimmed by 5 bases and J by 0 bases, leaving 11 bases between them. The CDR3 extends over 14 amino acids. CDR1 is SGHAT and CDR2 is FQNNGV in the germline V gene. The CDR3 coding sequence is TGTGCCAGCAGCCCCCTCCGGGGCTCCTACGAGCAGTACTTC. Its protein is CASSPLRGSYEQYF.

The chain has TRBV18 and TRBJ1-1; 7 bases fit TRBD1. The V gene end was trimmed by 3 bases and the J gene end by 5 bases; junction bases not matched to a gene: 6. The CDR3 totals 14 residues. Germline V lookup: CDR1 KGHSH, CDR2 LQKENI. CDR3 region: CASSPGTASTEAFF. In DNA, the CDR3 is TGTGCCAGCTCACCCGGGACAGCCAGTACTGAAGCTTTCTTT.

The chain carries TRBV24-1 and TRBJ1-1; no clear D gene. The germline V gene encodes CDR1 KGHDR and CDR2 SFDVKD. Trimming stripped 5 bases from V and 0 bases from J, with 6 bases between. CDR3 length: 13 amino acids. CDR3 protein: CATSGVLNTEAFF. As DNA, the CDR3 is TGTGCCACCAGTGGAGTTTTGAACACTGAAGCTTTCTTT.

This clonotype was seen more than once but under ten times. The CDR3 sequence: CASSLGRTSRDNEQFF. In DNA, the CDR3 is TGTGCCAGCAGCTTGGGGCGGACTAGCAGGGACAATGAGCAGTTCTTC. The V gene is TRBV11-2, the J gene TRBJ2-1; 8 nucleotides match TRBD2. The ends lost 3 bases at V and 5 bases at J; junction bases unmatched: 9. Germline V gene lookup returns CDR1 SGHAT and CDR2 FQNNGV. This CDR3 has 16 amino acids.

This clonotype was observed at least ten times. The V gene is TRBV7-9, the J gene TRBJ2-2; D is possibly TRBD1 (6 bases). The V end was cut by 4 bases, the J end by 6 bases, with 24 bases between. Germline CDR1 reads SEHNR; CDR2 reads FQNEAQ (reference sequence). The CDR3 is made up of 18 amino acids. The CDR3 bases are TGTGCCAGCAGCTCCTCCGGGCGTCAGGGGAAAGGCTCCGGGGAGCTGTTTTTT. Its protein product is CASSSSGRQGKGSGELFF.

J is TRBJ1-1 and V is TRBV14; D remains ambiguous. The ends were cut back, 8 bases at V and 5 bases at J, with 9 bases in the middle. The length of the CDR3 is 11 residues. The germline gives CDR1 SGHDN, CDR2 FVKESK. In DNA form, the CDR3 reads TGTGCCAGCTCCCTCTGGACTGAAGCTTTCTTT. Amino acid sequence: CASSLWTEAFF.

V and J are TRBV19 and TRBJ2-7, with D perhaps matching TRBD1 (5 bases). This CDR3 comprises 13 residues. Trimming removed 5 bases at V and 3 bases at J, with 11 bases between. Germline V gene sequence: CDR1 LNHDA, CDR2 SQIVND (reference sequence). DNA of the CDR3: TGTGCCAGTAGTCCCCCTGACAGCTACGAGCAGTACTTC. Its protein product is CASSPPDSYEQYF.

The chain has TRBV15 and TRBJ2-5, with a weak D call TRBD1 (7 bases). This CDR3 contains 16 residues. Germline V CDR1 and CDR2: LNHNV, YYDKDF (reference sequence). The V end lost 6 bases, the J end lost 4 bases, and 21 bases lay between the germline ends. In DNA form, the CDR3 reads TGTGCCACCAGTGATCCCACCAGGGGGACTGTAGAGACCCAGTACTTC. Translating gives CATSDPTRGTVETQYF. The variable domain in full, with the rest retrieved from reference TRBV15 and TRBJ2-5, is DAMVIQNPRYQVTQFGKPVTLSCSQTLNHNVMYWYQQKSSQAPKLLFHYYDKDFNNEADTPDNFQSRRPNTSFCFLDIRSPGLGDTAMYLCATSDPTRGTVETQYFGPGTRLLVL.

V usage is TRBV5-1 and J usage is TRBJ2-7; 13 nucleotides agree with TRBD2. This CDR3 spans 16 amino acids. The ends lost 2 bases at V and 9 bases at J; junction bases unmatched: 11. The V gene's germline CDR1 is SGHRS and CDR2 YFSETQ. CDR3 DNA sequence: TGCGCCAGCAGCTTATCAAGGACTAGCGGGAGAGAAGGGCAGTACTTC. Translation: CASSLSRTSGREGQYF.

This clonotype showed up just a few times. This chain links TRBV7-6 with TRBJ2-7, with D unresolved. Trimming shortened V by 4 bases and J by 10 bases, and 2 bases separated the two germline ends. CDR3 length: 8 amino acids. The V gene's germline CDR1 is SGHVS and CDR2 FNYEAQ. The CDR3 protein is CASSSQYF. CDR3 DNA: TGTGCCAGCAGCTCCCAGTACTTC.